This entry is about one T cell receptor beta chain. The antigen is undetermined. The CDR3 runs 11 residues. Germline-derived CDR1 and CDR2 are MDHEN and SYDVKM. V was clipped by 7 bases and J by 7 bases; unmatched bases: 4. The sample is drawn from a study of T cell repertoires in cytomegalovirus infection. Study-wide context: CMV infection and matching HLA type were both indicated by public TCR beta signatures.

Overall study results and limits: Clonotype analysis showed dominance of the ex vivo response by HLA-C-restricted CMV-specific TCR beta clonotypes. CMV carriers with the relevant HLA were identified by cumulative public TCR beta family frequency.

TCRdb reprocessed the reads with MiXCR, giving one entry per CDR3 protein. The sample holds 68,000 or so distinct CDR3 sequences, 20% to 25% seen once. The sequencing input was PBMCs, sequenced either directly or after in vitro stimulation (not recorded which). The receptor comes from a human donor in good health (CMV status not recorded). Some clones in this sample may be carry-over from other donors' samples. The gene calls are TRBV28 and TRBJ2-7, with 7 positions matching TRBD2. In nucleotides, the CDR3 is TGTGCCAGCAAGGCTAGCGGAGAGCAGTACTTC. It specifies CASKASGEQYF.